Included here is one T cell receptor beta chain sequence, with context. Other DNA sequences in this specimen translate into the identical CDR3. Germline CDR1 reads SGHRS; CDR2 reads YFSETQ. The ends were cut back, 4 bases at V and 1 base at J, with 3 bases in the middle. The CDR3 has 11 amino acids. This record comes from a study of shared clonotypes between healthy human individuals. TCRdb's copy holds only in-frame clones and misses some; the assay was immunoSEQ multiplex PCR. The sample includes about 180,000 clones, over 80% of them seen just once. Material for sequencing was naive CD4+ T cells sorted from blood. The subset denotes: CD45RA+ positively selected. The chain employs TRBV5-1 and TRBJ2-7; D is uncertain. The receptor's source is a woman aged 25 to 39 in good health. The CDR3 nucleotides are TGCGCCAGCAGCGGATCCTACGAGCAGTACTTC. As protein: CASSGSYEQYF.